The 29 T cell receptor beta chains reported below all come from one sample, sequenced in a study of human T cells and chemical hapten exposure. TCRdb re-called the RACE reads through MiXCR, storing one row per CDR3 protein. This sample has 39,000 or so distinct CDR3 sequences, with 4% found just once. The time point here: patch test 1, 2 weeks after DPC sensitization. The treatment was: therapeutic diphenylcyclopropenone sensitization with weekly scalp DPC. Unfractionated whole blood served as the source for total RNA extraction. Specimen: whole blood, collected in connection with sensitization to the hapten diphenylcyclopropenone (DPC). The receptor set was obtained from a man between 45 and 60 years old with alopecia areata. Some clones in this sample may be carry-over from other donors' samples.

This clonotype has at least ten counts. V is TRBV20-1 and J is TRBJ2-3, with 11 positions matching TRBD2. CDR1 and CDR2 (germline): DFQATT, SNEGSKA (reference sequence). The CDR3 sequence is 14 residues long. Trimming removed 6 bases from V and 4 bases from J; junction bases left unmatched: 6. In nucleotides, the CDR3 is TGCAGTGCCACGACTAGCGGGATAGCAGATACGCAGTATTTT. Translation gives CSATTSGIADTQYF.

This clonotype was seen a handful of times. This chain uses TRBV7-8 with TRBJ1-5; D possibly corresponds to TRBD1 (6 bases). V dropped 6 bases and J dropped 4 bases, with 13 bases sitting between them. The CDR3 consists of 14 residues. CDR1 SGHVS and CDR2 FQNEAQ come from the germline V gene. The CDR3, as DNA: TGTGCCAGCAGGTTGGGGGCCCAAAATCAGCCCCAGCATTTT. Amino acid sequence: CASRLGAQNQPQHF.

This clonotype was counted ten times or more. The genes are TRBV6-5 and TRBJ1-3, with D unresolved. The CDR3 runs 12 residues. V was clipped by 8 bases and J by 3 bases, with 8 bases between them. The V gene's germline CDR1 is MNHEY and CDR2 SVGAGI. CDR3 sequence (DNA): TGTGCCAGCTCCCCCCGTGGAAACACCATATATTTT. Protein product: CASSPRGNTIYF.

By its share, this clonotype is medium-sized. The V call is TRBV20-1, the J call TRBJ1-6; possibly TRBD1 for D (6 bases). Germline CDR1 is DFQATT and CDR2 is SNEGSKA (reference sequence). Trimming pared 0 bases from V and 7 bases from J, leaving 13 bases between. The CDR3 runs 15 residues. The CDR3 nucleotides read TGCAGTGCTAGAGAATGGGGGCAGGGGAATTCACCCCTCCACTTT. Translation: CSAREWGQGNSPLHF.

Many counts were recorded for this clonotype. The chain uses TRBV18 and TRBJ2-7, with TRBD2 matching over 8 bases. CDR3 length: 15 amino acids. Looked up from germline, CDR1 is KGHSH and CDR2 is LQKENI. V dropped 0 bases and J dropped 4; count of bases not matched to a gene: 5. In DNA, the CDR3 is TGTGCCAGCTCACCACCGGCTAGCGGGCCGTACGAGCAGTACTTC. Protein sequence: CASSPPASGPYEQYF.

This clonotype was observed at least ten times. The rearrangement uses TRBV6-5 and TRBJ2-6; possibly TRBD1 for D (6 bases). This CDR3 comprises 18 residues. Germline CDR1 MNHEY, CDR2 SVGAGI. Trimming took off 0 bases at V and 2 bases at J, with 14 bases between the two ends. CDR3 sequence reads: CASSYSPRGAPGANVLTF. The CDR3 DNA reads TGTGCCAGCAGTTACTCGCCCAGGGGAGCCCCTGGGGCCAACGTCCTGACTTTC.

Notes on this clonotype: This may come from a read error, since a much larger clone is one base off. The chain uses TRBV5-1 and TRBJ2-3; D remains ambiguous. Deletions cut 3 bases from V and 6 bases from J, with 11 bases between. Per germline, CDR1 SGHRS and CDR2 YFSETQ. CDR3 length: 13 amino acids. The CDR3 is CASSSRSADTQYF. The CDR3 DNA follows: TGCGCCAGCAGCTCGAGGAGTGCGGATACGCAGTATTTT.

This clonotype was seen many times. The V and J genes are TRBV5-1 and TRBJ2-1, with D possibly being TRBD2 (6 bases). Trimming removed 0 bases at V and 4 bases at J, with 14 bases between. This CDR3 is 16 amino acids long. Germline V CDR1 and CDR2: SGHRS, YFSETQ. CDR3 bases: TGCGCCAGCAGCTTGGTAGCGGCTAGTGAGTACAATGAGCAGTTCTTC. Its translation is CASSLVAASEYNEQFF.

Only a few counts were recorded for this clonotype. The CDR3, as DNA: TGTGCCAGTGTAGGCGGAAACTATGGCTACACCTTC. Protein: CASVGGNYGYTF. The chain couples TRBV6-6 to TRBJ1-2, with D hard to call. Germline V lookup: CDR1 MNHNY, CDR2 SVGAGI (reference sequence). The CDR3 runs 12 residues. The V end was cut by 9 bases, the J end by 2 bases, with 10 bases between.

This clonotype has a count of ten or more. The J gene is TRBJ2-3, the V gene TRBV5-1; 7 bases are a match to TRBD1. The J segment lost 4 bases and the V segment lost 5 bases, leaving 7 bases of the junction unmatched. CDR3 length: 14 amino acids. Germline lookup yields CDR1 SGHRS and CDR2 YFSETQ. The CDR3, as DNA: TGCGCCAGCAGGATCGGACAGGATGCAGATACGCAGTATTTT. This sequence encodes CASRIGQDADTQYF.

This clonotype has a count of ten or more. The genes are TRBV7-2 and TRBJ1-5, with TRBD1 as a possible D gene (5 bases). V was trimmed by 5 bases and J by 0 bases, leaving 17 bases between them. CDR1 and CDR2 (germline): SGHTA, FQGNSA. The CDR3 extends over 17 amino acids. CDR3 region: CASSAAGYGSSNQPQHF. As DNA, the CDR3 is TGTGCCAGCAGCGCGGCAGGGTACGGGAGTAGCAATCAGCCCCAGCATTTT.

The J gene is TRBJ2-4, the V gene TRBV7-9, with 7 bases matching TRBD1. Germline V gives CDR1 SEHNR, CDR2 FQNEAQ (reference sequence). J was trimmed by 8 bases and V by 5 bases; bases with no gene match: 15. The length of the CDR3 is 16 residues. The CDR3 is CASSASTGTVKYIQYF. The CDR3 DNA is TGTGCCAGCAGCGCGAGCACCGGGACAGTTAAATACATTCAGTACTTC.

The sample holds a few counts of this clonotype. The rearrangement links TRBV5-3 to TRBJ2-1, with 11 bases aligning to TRBD2. TRBV5-3 is an ORF for which the function is uncertain. Unmatched junction bases numbered 13, after V lost 6 bases and J lost 8 bases. CDR3 length: 16 amino acids. CDR3 sequence (DNA): TGTGCCAGAATAACTAGCGGGAGTCCGGGGGTGGATGAGCAGTTCTTC. Its protein is CARITSGSPGVDEQFF.

Ten or more counts support this clonotype. This chain joins TRBV6-1 and TRBJ2-7; 7 nucleotides align to TRBD2. V lost 6 bases to trimming and J lost 4 bases; unmatched junction nucleotides: 6. The CDR3 loop spans 13 amino acids. CDR1 is MNHNS, CDR2 SASEGT, per germline. This CDR3 is CASRREIWYEQYF. In DNA, the CDR3 is TGTGCCAGCAGGCGGGAGATTTGGTACGAGCAGTACTTC.

In this sample, this clonotype turned up many times. The chain links TRBV5-1 to TRBJ2-1; D is undetermined. Germline CDR1 is SGHRS and CDR2 is YFSETQ. Trimming left V 0 bases short and J 8 bases short, with 6 bases between. The CDR3 totals 12 residues. Written as DNA, the CDR3 is TGCGCCAGCAGCTTGGCCCTAGATGAGCAGTTCTTC. This codes for CASSLALDEQFF. Supplemented by reference TRBV5-1 and TRBJ2-1, the full variable domain reads KAGVTQTPRYLIKTRGQQVTLSCSPISGHRSVSWYQQTPGQGLQFLFEYFSETQRNKGNFPGRFSGRQFSNSRSEMNVSTLELGDSALYLCASSLALDEQFFGPGTRLTVL.

The rearrangement joins TRBV18 to TRBJ1-1, with D possibly matching TRBD1 (5 bases). V lost 6 bases and J lost 2, with 13 bases in between. Germline lookup yields CDR1 KGHSH and CDR2 LQKENI. CDR3 length: 14 amino acids. CDR3 coding DNA: TGTGCCAGCTCGCTTTCGGGACCCAACACTGAAGCTTTCTTT. It specifies CASSLSGPNTEAFF.

This clonotype was seen at least ten times. The chain has TRBV2 and TRBJ2-7, with TRBD2 identical over 10 bases. Germline V gene lookup returns CDR1 SNHLY and CDR2 FYNNEI. This CDR3 has 16 residues. Losses at the gene ends were 3 bases for V and 3 bases for J; bases not matched to a gene: 8. CDR3 amino acids: CASSDPALAGVYEQYF. Here the CDR3 DNA reads TGTGCCAGCAGTGACCCGGCCCTAGCGGGAGTCTACGAGCAGTACTTC.

This clonotype was counted at least ten times. This chain joins TRBV7-2 and TRBJ2-1; perhaps TRBD2 as D (5 bases). CDR1 SGHTA and CDR2 FQGNSA come from the germline V gene. This CDR3 region has 15 residues. Trimming pared 2 bases from V and 0 bases from J, leaving 8 bases between. CDR3 region: CASSLTGSSYNEQFF. The CDR3, as DNA: TGTGCCAGCAGCTTAACGGGGAGCTCCTACAATGAGCAGTTCTTC.

This clonotype was recorded many times. CDR3 amino acids: CSAAGPGTDTQYF. The CDR3 DNA sequence: TGCAGTGCTGCCGGACCCGGAACAGATACGCAGTATTTT. The chain uses TRBV20-1 and TRBJ2-3; no clear D gene. The CDR3 consists of 13 residues. V lost 5 bases and J lost 3, with 12 bases in between. The germline V gene encodes CDR1 DFQATT and CDR2 SNEGSKA (reference sequence).

V usage is TRBV7-6 and J usage is TRBJ2-5; 8 bases align to TRBD1. V lost 3 bases to trimming and J lost 2 bases; unmatched junction nucleotides: 5. Germline assignment: CDR1 SGHVS and CDR2 FNYEAQ. The CDR3 is 15 amino acids. CDR3 sequence reads: CASSFLRDRQETQYF. The CDR3 DNA reads as TGTGCCAGCAGCTTTCTGCGGGACAGGCAAGAGACCCAGTACTTC. The whole variable domain, filled in from reference TRBV7-6 and TRBJ2-5, reads GAGVSQSPRYKVTKRGQDVALRCDPISGHVSLYWYRQALGQGPEFLTYFNYEAQQDKSGLPNDRFSAERPEGSISTLTIQRTEQRDSAMYRCASSFLRDRQETQYFGPGTRLLVL.

This clonotype came up many times. This chain connects TRBV9 to TRBJ2-7, with TRBD2 as a possible D gene (6 bases). Germline V lookup: CDR1 SGDLS, CDR2 YYNGEE. The CDR3 loop spans 12 amino acids. Trimming removed 3 bases from V and 4 bases from J, with 8 bases in between. This chain's CDR3 is CASSDGTYEQYF. CDR3 nucleotide sequence: TGTGCCAGCAGCGATGGGACTTACGAGCAGTACTTC.

This chain connects TRBV20-1 to TRBJ1-5; D gene unclear. CDR1 is DFQATT, CDR2 SNEGSKA, per germline (reference sequence). V dropped 6 bases and J dropped 2 bases, with 17 bases sitting between them. CDR3 length: 15 amino acids. CDR3 loop: CSAVGGARGNQPQHF. The CDR3 region has the DNA TGCAGTGCCGTTGGCGGCGCAAGAGGCAATCAGCCCCAGCATTTT.

This clonotype was detected only a few times. The chain links TRBV7-2 to TRBJ2-3, with no clear D. Trimming removed 2 bases from V and 3 bases from J, with 9 bases in between. CDR1 SGHTA and CDR2 FQGNSA come from the germline V gene. CDR3 length: 14 amino acids. CDR3 nucleotides: TGTGCCAGCAGCTTACGTCTAGAGACAGATACGCAGTATTTT. Its translation: CASSLRLETDTQYF.

This clonotype was found many times. The chain uses TRBV6-5 and TRBJ2-5; no clear D. Germline-derived CDR1 and CDR2 are MNHEY and SVGAGI. Trimming removed 4 bases at V and 3 bases at J, with 15 bases between. The CDR3 extends over 15 amino acids. CDR3 protein: CASSSQSREKETQYF. DNA for the CDR3: TGTGCCAGCAGTTCGCAAAGCAGAGAAAAAGAGACCCAGTACTTC.

This clonotype was detected many times. The chain links TRBV28 to TRBJ2-7, with D hard to call. This CDR3 spans 12 amino acids. Germline lookup yields CDR1 MDHEN and CDR2 SYDVKM. V lost 6 bases to trimming and J lost 13 bases, with 19 bases between them. CDR3 protein: CASSPPTSTFYF. CDR3 DNA sequence: TGTGCCAGCAGCCCCCCAACCTCTACATTTTACTTC.

This clonotype was counted many times. The CDR3: CSAIHGGRPSNTEAFF. DNA for the CDR3: TGCAGTGCCATCCATGGGGGGCGCCCATCCAACACTGAAGCTTTCTTT. The chain uses TRBV20-1 and TRBJ1-1, with D tentatively TRBD1 (6 bases). Per the germline V gene, CDR1 is DFQATT and CDR2 is SNEGSKA (reference sequence). Trimming removed 6 bases at V and 2 bases at J, with 22 bases between. The CDR3 covers 16 residues.

This clonotype was counted between two and nine times. V is TRBV10-3 and J is TRBJ1-1, with D tentatively TRBD1 (6 bases). The CDR3 spans 15 residues. Looked up from germline, CDR1 is ENHRY and CDR2 is SYGVKD. Trimming shortened V by 0 bases and J by 4 bases, and 12 bases separated the two germline ends. DNA of the CDR3: TGTGCCATCAGTGAGTCGAGGGGGGGGGCCACTGAAGCTTTCTTT. Translated: CAISESRGGATEAFF.

This clonotype was counted at least ten times. The CDR3 nucleotides read TGTGCCAGCAGCCAATACAGGGAAGACAATCAGCCCCAGCATTTT. Protein sequence: CASSQYREDNQPQHF. This chain connects TRBV16 to TRBJ1-5; weak D call: TRBD1 (6 bases). Germline CDR1 is KGHSY and CDR2 is FQNENV. V was shortened by 1 base and J by 3 bases, with 10 bases between the two germline ends. The CDR3 loop spans 15 amino acids.

This chain joins TRBV11-2 and TRBJ2-7; D gene unclear. This CDR3 has 11 amino acids. V was shortened by 6 bases and J by 4 bases, with 7 bases between the two germline ends. CDR1 and CDR2 (germline): SGHAT, FQNNGV. The CDR3 DNA reads TGTGCCAGCAGGGGTTTTTACGAGCAGTACTTC. Amino acid sequence: CASRGFYEQYF.